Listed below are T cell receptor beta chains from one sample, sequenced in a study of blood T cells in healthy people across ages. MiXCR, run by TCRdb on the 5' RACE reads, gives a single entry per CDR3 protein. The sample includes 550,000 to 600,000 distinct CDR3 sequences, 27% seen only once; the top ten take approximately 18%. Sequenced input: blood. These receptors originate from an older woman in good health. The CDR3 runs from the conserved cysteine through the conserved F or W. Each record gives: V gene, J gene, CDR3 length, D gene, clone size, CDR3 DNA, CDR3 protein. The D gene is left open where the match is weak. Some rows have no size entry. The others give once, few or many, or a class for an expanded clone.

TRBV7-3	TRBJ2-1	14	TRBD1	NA	TGTGCCAGCAGTCTTACAGGGGGCTGGAATGAGCAGTTCTTC	CASSLTGGWNEQFF
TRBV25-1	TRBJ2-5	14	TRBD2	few	TGTGCCAGCAGTGAATGGGGAGGGGAAGAGACCCAGTACTTC	CASSEWGGEETQYF
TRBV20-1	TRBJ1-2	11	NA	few	TGCAGTGCTGGGGCCACCTATGGCTACACCTTC	CSAGATYGYTF
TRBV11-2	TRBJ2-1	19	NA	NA	TGTGCCAGCACCAGCGGGAAAGACAGGGACCCGAGCTCCTACAATGAGCAGTTCTTC	CASTSGKDRDPSSYNEQFF
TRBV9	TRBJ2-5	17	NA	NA	TGTGCCAGCAGCGTAGACAGAACCCTCTGGCGGCAAGAGACCCAGTACTTC	CASSVDRTLWRQETQYF
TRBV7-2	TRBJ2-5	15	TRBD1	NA	TGTGCCAGCAGCTTACCAGCGGACAGGCTAAAGACCCAGTACTTC	CASSLPADRLKTQYF
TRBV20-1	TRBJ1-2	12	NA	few	TGCAGTGCTAACAGGGATAACTATGGCTACACCTTC	CSANRDNYGYTF
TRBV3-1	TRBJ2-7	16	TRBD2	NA	TGTGCCAGCAGCCACACCGGGACTACCAATCCCTACGAGCAGTACTTC	CASSHTGTTNPYEQYF
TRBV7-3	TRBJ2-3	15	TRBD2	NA	TGTGCCAGCAGCTCAGGCGGGGGGGGCACAGATACGCAGTATTTT	CASSSGGGGTDTQYF
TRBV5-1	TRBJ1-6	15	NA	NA	TGCGCCAGCAGCTTGGCGGCGGTGGTGAATTCACCCCTCCACTTT	CASSLAAVVNSPLHF